This T cell receptor (beta chain) was recorded in a study of follicular helper T cells after annual influenza vaccination. Study background: Across the 2013-2014, 2014-2015 and 2015-2016 vaccination seasons, some subjects were resampled.

Germline V gives CDR1 MNHNS, CDR2 SASEGT. The CDR3 contains 14 residues. Trimming took 7 bases from V and 4 from J; bases not matched to a gene: 7. Regarding time point: 2015-2016 season, pre-vaccination. Donors with HIV/AIDS, active malignancy, immunomodulators or active illness were excluded. Study results and caveats: Productive TCRB sequences came from only roughly 9.5-22% of cells. Change in circulating plasmablasts correlated with ICOS+CD38+ cTfh clonality change.

Only in-frame clones appear in the TCRdb table, and some are missing; sequencing was by immunoSEQ multiplex PCR. There are about 10,000 clones in the sample; approximately 81% occur only once, and less than 4.5% lies in the top ten. For this clone: Antigen: not known.

The sequence was collected from an adult who received the influenza vaccine. The material sequenced was CXCR5+ CD38- circulating T follicular helper cells from blood, taken on the day of influenza vaccination. The subset denotes: circulating Tfh, non-naive CD4+CXCR5+PD-1+ (ICOS+CD38+ or ICOS-CD38-). This sequence joins TRBV6-1 and TRBJ1-2; TRBD1 agrees at 9 bases. The CDR3 is CASTTGQGFYGYTF. In nucleotides, the CDR3 is TGTGCCAGCACCACGGGACAGGGATTCTATGGCTACACCTTC.